Shown below are 9 T cell receptor beta chains from a single sample sequenced in a study of blood T cell repertoires in COVID-19. Sequencing was performed with immunoSEQ multiplex PCR; in TCRdb, only in-frame clones are kept and a portion is missing. The sample has more than 60,000 clones; 75% to 95% are singletons. Sequenced input: peripheral blood. Receptors were obtained from a human donor in a cohort sampled during active COVID-19.

This clone was picked up a small number of times. V is TRBV2 and J is TRBJ2-7, with 8 bases matching TRBD2. This CDR3 has 13 residues. V was clipped by 4 bases and J by 4 bases; unmatched bases: 3. Per germline, CDR1 SNHLY and CDR2 FYNNEI. The CDR3 loop reads CASSVGGGYEQYF. CDR3 bases: TGTGCCAGCAGTGTCGGCGGGGGGTACGAGCAGTACTTC. Based on the CDR3 plus reference TRBV2 and TRBJ2-7, the full variable domain is EPEVTQTPSHQVTQMGQEVILRCVPISNHLYFYWYRQILGQKVEFLVSFYNNEISEKSEIFDDQFSVERPDGSNFTLKIRSTKLEDSAMYFCASSVGGGYEQYFGPGTRLTVT.

The chain carries TRBV30 and TRBJ1-2, with TRBD1 matching over 7 bases. CDR1 is GTSNPN, CDR2 SVGIG, per germline (reference sequence). This CDR3 has 12 residues. After removal of 3 bases from V and 6 bases from J, the junction contained 4 bases not matched to a gene. The chain's CDR3 is CAWSSDRDGYTF. The CDR3 coding sequence is TGTGCCTGGAGCTCCGACAGGGATGGCTACACCTTC.

The V and J genes are TRBV6-6 and TRBJ1-5; 11 nucleotides line up with TRBD1. V gave up 5 bases and J gave up 2 bases; unmatched junction bases: 14. The CDR3 has 19 amino acids. The germline V gene has CDR1 MNHNY and CDR2 SVGAGI (reference sequence). In nucleotides, the CDR3 is TGTGCCAGCAGTCACCTTCTAGGACAGGGGGCTGGTGGCAATCAGCCCCAGCATTTT. This gives the protein CASSHLLGQGAGGNQPQHF.

V usage is TRBV18 and J usage is TRBJ2-5, with 9 bases lining up with TRBD1. Germline V CDR1 and CDR2: KGHSH, LQKENI. The CDR3 covers 14 residues. Losses at the gene ends were 3 bases for V and 5 bases for J; bases not matched to a gene: 4. CDR3 in DNA: TGTGCCAGCTCACCGGGACAGGGAGGGGAGACCCAGTACTTC. Residues: CASSPGQGGETQYF.

The chain uses TRBV2 and TRBJ1-1; the D gene is possibly TRBD1 (6 bases). Germline CDR1 is SNHLY and CDR2 is FYNNEI. Trimming took off 3 bases at V and 1 base at J, with 9 bases between the two ends. This CDR3 contains 14 residues. The CDR3 spells CASSDPTGNTEAFF. CDR3 DNA sequence: TGTGCCAGCAGTGACCCGACAGGGAACACTGAAGCTTTCTTT.

The chain combines TRBV28 with TRBJ1-5, with 8 bases matching TRBD1. This CDR3 has 16 amino acids. V lost 5 bases, J lost 1 base, and 7 bases stayed unmatched. CDR1 is MDHEN, CDR2 SYDVKM, per germline. CDR3 DNA: TGTGCCAGCAGTCTGACTCAGGGGGCGAGCAATCAGCCCCAGCATTTT. Its translation is CASSLTQGASNQPQHF.

The chain links TRBV12-5 to TRBJ1-5; TRBD1 aligns across 7 bases. The CDR3 spans 18 residues. Germline V gene sequence: CDR1 LGHNT, CDR2 FRNRAP. V trimming: 0 bases; J trimming: 4 bases; junction bases outside the gene matches: 12. As DNA, the CDR3 is TGTGCTAGTGGTTTGGTACGGGTTGAAGGACAGGTTAATCAGCCCCAGCATTTT. It specifies CASGLVRVEGQVNQPQHF.

This clone was found once. The genes are TRBV2 and TRBJ1-2, with D unclear. The CDR3 is made up of 13 amino acids. Trimming shortened V by 4 bases and J by 4 bases, and 10 bases separated the two germline ends. The germline V gene encodes CDR1 SNHLY and CDR2 FYNNEI. CDR3 nucleotide sequence: TGTGCCAGCAGTGCGCAAGCTTTCTATGGCTACACCTTC. Amino acid sequence: CASSAQAFYGYTF. The full variable domain, completed using reference TRBV2 and TRBJ1-2, is EPEVTQTPSHQVTQMGQEVILRCVPISNHLYFYWYRQILGQKVEFLVSFYNNEISEKSEIFDDQFSVERPDGSNFTLKIRSTKLEDSAMYFCASSAQAFYGYTFGSGTRLTVV.

Here the CDR3 reads CASSPPGGGDNEQFF. Written as DNA, the CDR3 is TGTGCCAGCAGTCCTCCGGGGGGGGGAGACAATGAGCAGTTCTTC. The genes are TRBV2 and TRBJ2-1, with 8 bases aligning to TRBD2. V trimming: 5 bases; J trimming: 5 bases; junction bases outside the gene matches: 8. Germline V lookup: CDR1 SNHLY, CDR2 FYNNEI. The CDR3 contains 15 residues.